The rows below give T cell receptor beta chains drawn from one sample of a study of shared clonotypes between healthy human individuals. Produced via immunoSEQ multiplex PCR; TCRdb's table is partial and in-frame only. The sample contains roughly 1.5 million clones, nearly 99% of which appear only once. Sequencing was carried out using naive CD4+ T cells sorted from blood. These receptors were obtained from a man between 25 and 39 years old in good health. Each CDR3 is given without its conserved first and last residue. D genes are given only for firm matches.

CDR3aa: ASRKLGGTYNEQF
v_gene: TRBV5-1
len: 13
d_gene: TRBD2
j_gene: TRBJ2-1

CDR3aa: ASSRERSTGELF
v_gene: TRBV5-1
len: 12
d_gene: -
j_gene: TRBJ2-2

CDR3aa: ASSSDRGRPDTQY
v_gene: TRBV2
len: 13
d_gene: TRBD1
j_gene: TRBJ2-3

CDR3aa: ASSLVGNTEAF
v_gene: TRBV7-9
len: 11
d_gene: -
j_gene: TRBJ1-1

CDR3aa: ASSLLQGETQY
v_gene: TRBV7-2
len: 11
d_gene: -
j_gene: TRBJ2-5

CDR3aa: ASSPLEGTEAF
v_gene: TRBV18
len: 11
d_gene: -
j_gene: TRBJ1-1

CDR3aa: ASSLAQGELF
v_gene: TRBV7-9
len: 10
d_gene: -
j_gene: TRBJ2-2

CDR3aa: ASSADSLYEQY
v_gene: TRBV5-4
len: 11
d_gene: -
j_gene: TRBJ2-7

CDR3aa: ASSPQGGMYEQY
v_gene: TRBV7-2
len: 12
d_gene: -
j_gene: TRBJ2-7

CDR3aa: ASSFGTGGVNTEAF
v_gene: TRBV5-1
len: 14
d_gene: TRBD1
j_gene: TRBJ1-1

CDR3aa: ASSLDLNEQF
v_gene: TRBV5-1
len: 10
d_gene: -
j_gene: TRBJ2-1